These 15 T cell receptor beta chains originate from one sample sequenced in a study of T cell responses to AZD1222 COVID-19 vaccine (dated by TCRdb to the early 2020s). The library came from the immunoSEQ multiplex PCR assay. Drawn from immuneACCESS, this table holds only the in-frame rearrangements with V and J called that TCRdb kept. Clones are partly lost; checked studies trace under half to an unresolved V gene and leave the rest unexplained. For this sample the table gives roughly 130,000 clones, of which roughly nine tenths were detected only once. About 7.5% of the sample goes to the ten largest clones. Reading the label with the study, this specimen's time point is: about 28 days (+/-7) after the second vaccine dose. The treatment or condition tag for this specimen amounts to: meningococcal conjugate vaccine given as trial control. This sample comprised peripheral blood, obtained 28 days after the second dose of the MenACWY control vaccine. These receptors all stem from an adult who received the MenACWY meningococcal vaccine as a control.

The genes are TRBV30 and TRBJ1-5; weak D call: TRBD1 (5 bases). The V end was cut by 5 bases, the J end by 1 base, with 9 bases between. The CDR3 loop spans 13 amino acids. Germline V lookup: CDR1 GTSNPN, CDR2 SVGIG (reference sequence). This CDR3 is CAWQGFSNQPQHF. In DNA, the CDR3 is TGTGCCTGGCAGGGTTTCAGCAATCAGCCCCAGCATTTT.

The chain carries TRBV25-1 and TRBJ2-1, with D possibly being TRBD2 (5 bases). V lost 0 bases and J 4 bases, leaving 10 bases between the germline ends. CDR3 length equals 15 residues. The germline CDR1 and CDR2 sequences are MGHDK and SYGVNS. DNA for the CDR3: TGTGCCAGCAGTGAATATAAGGGAGAGTACAATGAGCAGTTCTTC. Translation: CASSEYKGEYNEQFF. Supplemented by reference TRBV25-1 and TRBJ2-1, the full variable domain reads EADIYQTPRYLVIGTGKKITLECSQTMGHDKMYWYQQDPGMELHLIHYSYGVNSTEKGDLSSESTVSRIRTEHFPLTLESARPSHTSQYLCASSEYKGEYNEQFFGPGTRLTVL.

This chain joins TRBV24-1 and TRBJ2-1; tentative D call: TRBD1 (6 bases). The V and J ends lost 7 bases and 2 bases respectively, with 11 bases between them. The CDR3 is 14 residues long. In germline, CDR1 is KGHDR, CDR2 SFDVKD. The CDR3 is CATSRGFTYNEQFF. CDR3 nucleotides: TGTGCCACCAGCAGGGGATTTACCTACAATGAGCAGTTCTTC.

The chain recombines TRBV7-9 with TRBJ2-5, with TRBD1 matching 7 bases. The V and J ends lost 7 bases and 2 bases, in that order; junction bases with no gene match: 4. Germline-derived CDR1 and CDR2 are SEHNR and FQNEAQ (reference sequence). This CDR3 has 13 amino acids. CDR3 amino acids: CASTPTGQETQYF. CDR3 nucleotide sequence: TGTGCCAGCACCCCGACAGGGCAAGAGACCCAGTACTTC.

This clone was detected only once. CDR3 DNA sequence: TGTGCCAGTAGCAAACACCTGTCGGGACAGGGGGCGAACGAGCAGTACTTC. Amino acids: CASSKHLSGQGANEQYF. The V gene is TRBV19, the J gene TRBJ2-7; 12 bases map to TRBD1. CDR1 is LNHDA, CDR2 SQIVND, per germline (reference sequence). V lost 6 bases and J lost 5; bases outside the gene matches: 14. This CDR3 has 17 amino acids.

The rearrangement uses TRBV28 and TRBJ1-4; possibly TRBD1 for D (5 bases). From germline, CDR1 is MDHEN and CDR2 SYDVKM. The CDR3 extends over 15 amino acids. With 2 bases removed from V and 6 bases from J, the gap between germline ends came to 13 bases. CDR3 bases: TGTGCCAGCAGTTTAACGGGGGGGACTGATGAAAAACTGTTTTTT. Protein sequence: CASSLTGGTDEKLFF.

The chain couples TRBV6-5 to TRBJ2-3; D is ambiguous. This CDR3 has 13 residues. The germline V and J ends were trimmed by 0 bases and 5 bases, with 6 bases remaining between them. From germline, CDR1 is MNHEY and CDR2 SVGAGI. As DNA, the CDR3 is TGTGCCAGCAGTTACTCGACGGGAGATACGCAGTATTTT. As protein: CASSYSTGDTQYF.

This chain uses TRBV30 with TRBJ2-1; 14 nucleotides align to TRBD2. From germline, CDR1 is GTSNPN and CDR2 SVGIG (reference sequence). With V trimmed by 4 bases and J by 8 bases, 7 bases remained unmatched. The CDR3 is made up of 15 amino acids. Written as DNA, the CDR3 is TGTGCCTGGACCCGACTAGCGGGGGGGCCCCATGAGCAGTTCTTC. Translation gives CAWTRLAGGPHEQFF.

The chain uses TRBV7-2 and TRBJ1-5, with 7 bases lining up with TRBD1. Germline assignment: CDR1 SGHTA and CDR2 FQGNSA. This CDR3 has 15 residues. With V trimmed by 5 bases and J by 5 bases, 9 bases remained unmatched. The CDR3 nucleotides read TGTGCCAGCAGCCAAGGACAGGCCGGCGATCAGCCCCAGCATTTT. Amino acid sequence: CASSQGQAGDQPQHF.

This chain joins TRBV5-1 and TRBJ2-2; D uncertain. Trimming pared 0 bases from V and 8 bases from J, leaving 8 bases between. This CDR3 comprises 13 residues. Germline CDR1 reads SGHRS; CDR2 reads YFSETQ. CDR3 loop: CASSLDLKGELFF. In nucleotides, the CDR3 is TGCGCCAGCAGCTTGGACTTGAAGGGGGAGCTGTTTTTT.

The chain recombines TRBV10-3 with TRBJ1-5; D remains ambiguous. The CDR3 consists of 14 residues. V was shortened by 3 bases and J by 7 bases, with 13 bases between the two germline ends. Germline lookup yields CDR1 ENHRY and CDR2 SYGVKD. DNA of the CDR3: TGTGCCATCAGTGACGTAGGTGGAGAGCAGCCCCAGCATTTT. Amino acid sequence: CAISDVGGEQPQHF.

The chain uses TRBV5-1 and TRBJ1-4; 7 nucleotides line up with TRBD1. Per germline, CDR1 SGHRS and CDR2 YFSETQ. With 0 bases clipped from V and 1 base from J, the junction kept 3 bases outside the gene matches. The CDR3 length is 16 residues. The CDR3 spells CASSLGQGGTNEKLFF. In nucleotides, the CDR3 is TGCGCCAGCAGCTTGGGGCAGGGGGGAACTAATGAAAAACTGTTTTTT.

The gene calls are TRBV7-2 and TRBJ2-2, with 8 bases that match TRBD2. From germline, CDR1 is SGHTA and CDR2 FQGNSA. Germline trimming cut 6 bases from V and 8 bases from J; bases unmatched to any gene: 14. This CDR3 region has 16 residues. CDR3 sequence: CASRDSGAGTWGELFF. The CDR3 DNA sequence: TGTGCCAGCAGAGATAGCGGGGCCGGTACGTGGGGGGAGCTGTTTTTT.

J is TRBJ2-3 and V is TRBV9; 11 bases are shared with TRBD1. J lost 5 bases, V lost 0 bases, and 8 bases had no gene match. Germline assignment: CDR1 SGDLS and CDR2 YYNGEE. The CDR3 consists of 17 residues. CDR3 nucleotides: TGTGCCAGCAGCGTAGGTGGTGGACAGGGGGCTTTAGATACGCAGTATTTT. Protein sequence: CASSVGGGQGALDTQYF.

This clone was seen a handful of times. The chain joins TRBV30 to TRBJ2-3, with TRBD2 matching over 7 bases. J was trimmed by 0 bases and V by 3 bases; bases with no gene match: 6. Germline lookup yields CDR1 GTSNPN and CDR2 SVGIG (reference sequence). The CDR3 is made up of 15 amino acids. The CDR3 loop is CAWSVASGSTDTQYF. The CDR3 DNA reads TGTGCCTGGAGCGTGGCTAGCGGTAGCACAGATACGCAGTATTTT.